These 18 T cell receptor beta chains were all obtained from the same sample, sequenced in a study of T cell repertoires and HLA-DP antigens. TCRdb's copy holds only in-frame clones and misses some; the assay was immunoSEQ multiplex PCR. The table records more than 90,000 clones, approximately 92% of them present only once. These TCRs are of unknown antigen specificity. The sequenced sample was CD4+ T cells from PBMCs. The receptors stem from a woman aged 18 to 35 in good health and CMV-seronegative.

This chain joins TRBV7-2 and TRBJ1-4, with 8 bases aligning to TRBD1. V trimming: 5 bases; J trimming: 8 bases; junction bases outside the gene matches: 19. The germline CDR1 and CDR2 sequences are SGHTA and FQGNSA. The CDR3 contains 18 residues. Here the CDR3 DNA reads TGTGCCAGCAGCGCCCGGGGACAGGAAGGCCGGGGGGGCGAAAAACTGTTTTTT. Residues: CASSARGQEGRGGEKLFF. Looking up the rest from reference TRBV7-2 and TRBJ1-4 gives the full variable domain: GAGVSQSPSNKVTEKGKDVELRCDPISGHTALYWYRQSLGQGLEFLIYFQGNSAPDKSGLPSDRFSAERTGGSVSTLTIQRTQQEDSAVYLCASSARGQEGRGGEKLFFGSGTQLSVL.

The chain carries TRBV20-1 and TRBJ2-5; D remains ambiguous. The length of the CDR3 is 10 residues. Germline lookup yields CDR1 DFQATT and CDR2 SNEGSKA (reference sequence). V was shortened by 3 bases and J by 4 bases, with 3 bases between the two germline ends. The CDR3 nucleotides read TGCAGTGCTAGGGGAGAGACCCAGTACTTC. This encodes CSARGETQYF.

V gene TRBV6-5 combines with J gene TRBJ2-3; D call uncertain. This CDR3 comprises 14 residues. Germline CDR1 and CDR2: MNHEY and SVGAGI. The V end was cut by 2 bases, the J end by 4 bases, with 10 bases between. The CDR3: CASSYLTRADTQYF. DNA of the CDR3: TGTGCCAGCAGTTACCTTACTCGGGCAGATACGCAGTATTTT.

The V and J genes are TRBV15 and TRBJ2-2; TRBD2 might be the D (6 bases). V dropped 5 bases and J dropped 5 bases, with 15 bases sitting between them. Germline V gives CDR1 LNHNV, CDR2 YYDKDF (reference sequence). The CDR3 contains 15 residues. This CDR3 is CATSPSGVSTGELFF. The CDR3 DNA reads as TGTGCCACCAGCCCGTCGGGGGTTAGTACCGGGGAGCTGTTTTTT. The complete variable domain, with remaining parts taken from reference TRBV15 and TRBJ2-2, reads DAMVIQNPRYQVTQFGKPVTLSCSQTLNHNVMYWYQQKSSQAPKLLFHYYDKDFNNEADTPDNFQSRRPNTSFCFLDIRSPGLGDTAMYLCATSPSGVSTGELFFGEGSRLTVL.

This chain connects TRBV4-2 to TRBJ1-4; no clear D gene. Germline loops: CDR1 LGHNA, CDR2 YNFKEQ. There are 15 residues in the CDR3. Trimming left V 1 base short and J 8 bases short, with 14 bases between. Here the CDR3 DNA reads TGTGCCAGCAGCCAAGGAGACAAAGACGGGGAAAAACTGTTTTTT. Amino acid sequence: CASSQGDKDGEKLFF.

V gene TRBV9 combines with J gene TRBJ2-2; 7 bases match TRBD1. The germline V gene encodes CDR1 SGDLS and CDR2 YYNGEE. The CDR3 runs to 15 residues. With 1 base clipped from V and 2 bases from J, the junction kept 2 bases outside the gene matches. Here the CDR3 DNA reads TGTGCCAGCAGCGTAAGGGGGCTAAACACCGGGGAGCTGTTTTTT. Its protein is CASSVRGLNTGELFF.

The V gene is TRBV5-1, the J gene TRBJ2-1; D remains unclear. The V end was cut by 0 bases, the J end by 0 bases, with 7 bases between. The CDR3 length is 15 residues. From germline, CDR1 is SGHRS and CDR2 YFSETQ. This chain's CDR3 is CASSLAMSSYNEQFF. The CDR3 DNA is TGCGCCAGCAGCTTGGCCATGAGCTCCTACAATGAGCAGTTCTTC.

The chain carries TRBV19 and TRBJ2-2; D perhaps matches TRBD1 (6 bases). Germline-derived CDR1 and CDR2 are LNHDA and SQIVND (reference sequence). The V and J ends lost 2 bases and 3 bases respectively, with 16 bases between them. CDR3 length: 17 residues. The CDR3 region is CASSIFWQGTHTGELFF. Here the CDR3 DNA reads TGTGCCAGTAGTATATTCTGGCAGGGGACGCACACCGGGGAGCTGTTTTTT.

The gene calls are TRBV21-1 and TRBJ1-2; TRBD1 is the table's D call and was not checked against the DNA. TRBV21-1 is recorded as a pseudogene. This CDR3 comprises 16 residues. The CDR3 protein is CASSKAQDRVHYGYTF. In nucleotides, the CDR3 is TGTGCCAGCAGCAAAGCGCAGGACAGGGTTCACTATGGCTACACCTTC.

The V gene is TRBV7-3, the J gene TRBJ2-1; D not resolved. Trimming pared 6 bases from V and 0 bases from J, leaving 15 bases between. There are 16 residues in the CDR3. Germline CDR1 is SGHTA and CDR2 is FQGTGA. CDR3: CASSFGGLSSYNEQFF. The CDR3 nucleotides read TGTGCCAGCAGTTTTGGTGGCCTGAGCTCCTACAATGAGCAGTTCTTC.

Turning to this clone: The sample carries other DNA sequences with the same CDR3. V usage is TRBV9 and J usage is TRBJ1-1; D is ambiguous. The CDR3 is 13 residues long. Deletions cut 1 base from V and 2 bases from J, with 6 bases between. Germline V gene data show CDR1 as SGDLS and CDR2 as YYNGEE. CDR3 residues: CASSVTTNTEAFF. The DNA for the CDR3 is TGTGCCAGCAGCGTAACCACCAACACTGAAGCTTTCTTT.

The rearrangement joins TRBV5-1 to TRBJ2-7; possibly TRBD1 for D (6 bases). Per germline, CDR1 SGHRS and CDR2 YFSETQ. The CDR3 contains 14 residues. V was pared by 2 bases and J by 4 bases, with 13 bases between. The CDR3 DNA is TGCGCCAGCAGCTTTGGGGACACGCGGTACGAGCAGTACTTC. The encoded protein is CASSFGDTRYEQYF.

The CDR3 loop reads CASISGDKNYGYTF. DNA of the CDR3: TGTGCCAGTATAAGCGGGGATAAAAACTATGGCTACACCTTC. V gene TRBV19 combines with J gene TRBJ1-2; D unclear. V was clipped by 7 bases and J by 2 bases, with 14 bases between them. Germline assignment: CDR1 LNHDA and CDR2 SQIVND (reference sequence). The CDR3 length is 14 residues.

The chain recombines TRBV5-4 with TRBJ1-6; D unclear. The CDR3 spans 17 residues. CDR1 is SGHNT, CDR2 YYREEE, per germline (reference sequence). Trimming left V 1 base short and J 0 bases short, with 11 bases between. The CDR3 reads CASSLPSHGSYNSPLHF. The CDR3 DNA follows: TGTGCCAGCAGCTTGCCCAGCCACGGCTCCTATAATTCACCCCTCCACTTT.

This rearrangement joins TRBV7-6 to TRBJ2-7; 8 bases agree with TRBD1. The V and J ends lost 5 bases and 7 bases, in that order; junction bases with no gene match: 7. This CDR3 region has 13 residues. The germline V gene encodes CDR1 SGHVS and CDR2 FNYEAQ. CDR3 in DNA: TGTGCCAGCAGCCAGGACAGGGCGCGGGAGCAGTACTTC. Amino acids: CASSQDRAREQYF.

This chain's CDR3 is CASSQDPTRNEQFF. The CDR3 region has the DNA TGTGCCAGCAGCCAAGATCCGACTAGAAATGAGCAGTTCTTC. J is TRBJ2-1 and V is TRBV4-2; D is possibly TRBD2 (6 bases). Between the trimmed V and J ends, which lost 0 bases and 7 bases, there was a span of 10 bases. Germline assignment: CDR1 LGHNA and CDR2 YNFKEQ. The CDR3 covers 14 residues.

This sequence joins TRBV10-1 and TRBJ2-3; D might be TRBD2 (5 bases). Germline V lookup: CDR1 WNHNN, CDR2 SYGVQD (reference sequence). This CDR3 is built from 16 residues. V lost 6 bases, J lost 4 bases, and 20 bases lay in between. Here the CDR3 reads CASSDAGAQAADTQYF. CDR3 coding DNA: TGCGCCAGCAGCGACGCGGGCGCCCAGGCCGCAGATACGCAGTATTTT.

The chain has TRBV27 and TRBJ2-5, with D hard to call. Germline values: CDR1 MNHEY, CDR2 SMNVEV (reference sequence). V lost 5 bases, J lost 9 bases, and 22 bases lay in between. The CDR3 consists of 15 residues. The CDR3 spells CASSPTPKQWWAQYF. CDR3 DNA sequence: TGTGCCAGCAGTCCTACCCCGAAACAGTGGTGGGCCCAGTACTTC.